Presented here are 27 T cell receptor beta chains from one specimen sequenced in a study of identical twins. One entry per CDR3 protein, called by TCRdb with MiXCR from the 5' RACE reads. The sample has approximately 220,000 distinct CDR3 sequences, 7.5% seen once. The sample was also reused in another study, on yellow fever vaccine responses in identical twins.

Sequenced sample: memory (CD45RO+) T cells sorted from blood. The receptors derive from a woman younger than 30 in good health.

The chain links TRBV20-1 to TRBJ2-5; perhaps TRBD1 as D (5 bases). V gave up 1 base and J gave up 4 bases, with 13 bases separating them. Germline V gives CDR1 DFQATT, CDR2 SNEGSKA (reference sequence). The CDR3 loop spans 14 amino acids. The DNA of the CDR3 is TGCAGTGCTAGAGTTGGCAGGGTCCGAGAGACCCAGTACTTC. Amino acids: CSARVGRVRETQYF.

In the case of this clonotype: This CDR3 is missing its conserved last phenylalanine or tryptophan, likely due to a read error. The chain couples TRBV20-1 to TRBJ2-1; D tentatively fits TRBD1 or TRBD2 (5 bases each). CDR3 length equals 13 residues. Trimming took 6 bases from V and 6 from J, leaving 15 bases between them. Per the germline V gene, CDR1 is DFQATT and CDR2 is SNEGSKA (reference sequence). The CDR3 is CSAPDSGRNEQFL. CDR3 DNA sequence: TGCAGTGCCCCGGACTCAGGGCGCAATGAGCAGTTCTTA.

In this sample, this clonotype turned up many times. The CDR3, as DNA: TGCAGTGCCCGGGACGGCTCTGGAAACACCATATATTTT. Its translation is CSARDGSGNTIYF. The chain couples TRBV20-1 to TRBJ1-3, with D possibly TRBD1 on 5 matching bases. Trimming cost V 6 bases and J 0 bases, with 9 bases left between them. The germline V gene encodes CDR1 DFQATT and CDR2 SNEGSKA (reference sequence). The CDR3 is 13 residues long.

V usage is TRBV12-3 or TRBV12-4 and J usage is TRBJ1-6; 7 bases align to TRBD1. The length of the CDR3 is 15 residues. J lost 5 bases, V lost 5 bases, and 6 bases had no gene match. This CDR3 reads CASSRGGVDNSPLHF. The CDR3 bases are TGTGCCAGCAGTCGAGGGGGCGTAGATAATTCACCCCTCCACTTT.

In this sample, this clonotype turned up a few times. This chain connects TRBV3-1 to TRBJ1-4; D uncertain. Germline CDR1 and CDR2: LGHDT and YNNKEL (reference sequence). The CDR3 loop spans 19 amino acids. Trimming left V 0 bases short and J 11 bases short, with 28 bases between. CDR3 in DNA: TGTGCCAGCAGCCAAGATCGTGGCCCCCTGGAGAAAGGATTGGGGAAACTGTTTTTT. Protein product: CASSQDRGPLEKGLGKLFF.

The rearrangement uses TRBV19 and TRBJ2-3; D possibly matches TRBD1 or TRBD2 (5 bases each). The length of the CDR3 is 14 residues. Trimming removed 0 bases from V and 10 bases from J, with 14 bases in between. Per germline, CDR1 LNHDA and CDR2 SQIVND (reference sequence). The CDR3 DNA reads as TGTGCCAGTAGTATAGAATGGGACCGCGCCGCGCAGTATTTT. Encoded protein: CASSIEWDRAAQYF.

This clonotype was seen repeatedly, ten times or more. The rearrangement joins TRBV10-3 to TRBJ1-1; perhaps TRBD1 as D (5 bases). The length of the CDR3 is 18 residues. Germline V lookup: CDR1 ENHRY, CDR2 SYGVKD. V was pared by 0 bases and J by 2 bases, with 19 bases between. Here the CDR3 DNA reads TGTGCCATCAGTGAGTCGTTGTATAGTGACAGATTTAACACTGAAGCTTTCTTT. It encodes CAISESLYSDRFNTEAFF.

CDR3 in DNA: TGCGCCAGCAGACTAGGGCCGGAAGCTAACTATGGCTACACCTTC. It yields the protein CASRLGPEANYGYTF. The chain recombines TRBV4-1 with TRBJ1-2; D remains unclear. This CDR3 has 15 residues. The V gene's germline CDR1 is MGHRA and CDR2 YSYEKL. V lost 6 bases and J lost 0, with 14 bases in between.

The table lists this clonotype with a few counts. The chain has TRBV29-1 and TRBJ1-2; 8 bases match TRBD1. Germline loops: CDR1 SQVTM, CDR2 ANQGSEA. The CDR3 length is 13 residues. Losses at the gene ends were 6 bases for V and 4 bases for J; bases not matched to a gene: 7. The CDR3 DNA reads TGCAGCGTGCGAAACGGGACAGGCTATGGCTACACCTTC. Its translation is CSVRNGTGYGYTF.

The chain has TRBV5-6 and TRBJ2-4; unclear D gene. The germline V gene encodes CDR1 SGHDT and CDR2 YYEEEE. The length of the CDR3 is 15 residues. V was trimmed by 4 bases and J by 0 bases, leaving 11 bases between them. CDR3 residues: CASSIQGLAKNIQYF. The DNA for the CDR3 is TGTGCCAGCAGCATACAAGGCCTAGCCAAAAACATTCAGTACTTC.

This clonotype has a count of ten or more. The chain combines TRBV16 with TRBJ1-5; tentatively, D is TRBD1 (5 bases). Germline V gives CDR1 KGHSY, CDR2 FQNENV. The germline V and J ends were trimmed by 4 bases and 3 bases, with 13 bases remaining between them. CDR3 length: 15 amino acids. CDR3 in DNA: TGTGCCAGCAGCCGAACCGGGGCGTTCAATCAGCCCCAGCATTTT. Protein sequence: CASSRTGAFNQPQHF.

The V and J genes are TRBV3-1 and TRBJ2-2; no clear D gene. Trimming removed 3 bases from V and 1 base from J, with 9 bases in between. The length of the CDR3 is 15 residues. Germline loops: CDR1 LGHDT, CDR2 YNNKEL (reference sequence). The CDR3: CASSQVDLNTGELFF. For the CDR3, the DNA is TGTGCCAGCAGCCAGGTAGACTTGAACACCGGGGAGCTGTTTTTT. Complete variable domain (other parts from reference TRBV3-1 and TRBJ2-2): DTAVSQTPKYLVTQMGNDKSIKCEQNLGHDTMYWYKQDSKKFLKIMFSYNNKELIINETVPNRFSPKSPDKAHLNLHINSLELGDSAVYFCASSQVDLNTGELFFGEGSRLTVL.

This clonotype showed up just a few times. An end of the junction differs from the germline gene, which may be a read error. The chain has TRBV2 and TRBJ2-5, with 8 bases that match TRBD2. This CDR3 region has 15 residues. Germline CDR1 is SNHLY and CDR2 is FYNNEI. The chain's CDR3 is CGSSGQPSGQETQYF. CDR3 sequence (DNA): TGTGGCAGCAGCGGCCAACCTAGCGGGCAAGAGACCCAGTACTTC.

This sequence joins TRBV25-1 and TRBJ1-4; TRBD1 matches at 8 bases. V shed 2 bases and J 5 bases; nucleotides not matched to a gene: 4. CDR1 is MGHDK and CDR2 is SYGVNS in the germline V gene. The CDR3 covers 15 residues. This CDR3 reads CASSENGQGNEKLFF. DNA for the CDR3: TGTGCCAGCAGTGAAAACGGACAGGGAAATGAAAAACTGTTTTTT.

This clonotype has a count of ten or more. The chain employs TRBV7-6 and TRBJ2-7, with 9 bases that match TRBD2. J lost 0 bases, V lost 4 bases, and 4 bases had no gene match. The CDR3 consists of 15 residues. Germline V CDR1 and CDR2: SGHVS, FNYEAQ. The chain's CDR3 is CASSSQAGGSYEQYF. Here the CDR3 DNA reads TGTGCCAGCAGCTCCCAAGCGGGGGGCTCCTACGAGCAGTACTTC.

The chain recombines TRBV28 with TRBJ1-4; TRBD1 agrees at 7 bases. Germline-derived CDR1 and CDR2 are MDHEN and SYDVKM. V lost 7 bases and J lost 6; bases outside the gene matches: 8. CDR3 size: 14 residues. Here the CDR3 reads CASTVDREDEKLFF. CDR3 DNA: TGTGCCAGCACCGTAGACAGGGAGGATGAAAAACTGTTTTTT.

This clonotype has a count of ten or more. The chain uses TRBV20-1 and TRBJ2-2, with D hard to call. This CDR3 region has 14 residues. Trimming cost V 0 bases and J 5 bases, with 10 bases left between them. Germline-derived CDR1 and CDR2 are DFQATT and SNEGSKA (reference sequence). This CDR3 reads CSARDYRSTGELFF. In DNA, the CDR3 is TGCAGTGCTAGAGATTACCGAAGTACCGGGGAGCTGTTTTTT.

This clonotype has at least ten counts. The CDR3 DNA follows: TGTGCCAGCAGTTTAGGGCCTAGCGGGTCTCCCGGGGAGCTGTTTTTT. The encoded protein is CASSLGPSGSPGELFF. The V and J genes are TRBV28 and TRBJ2-2, with TRBD2 matching over 8 bases. The CDR3 loop spans 16 amino acids. CDR1 MDHEN and CDR2 SYDVKM come from the germline V gene. The J segment lost 6 bases and the V segment lost 2 bases, leaving 8 bases of the junction unmatched.

In its sample, this clonotype was seen a few times. The rearrangement uses TRBV7-9 and TRBJ2-7, with D perhaps assigned TRBD1 or TRBD2 (5 bases each). The CDR3 spans 15 residues. The germline V gene encodes CDR1 SEHNR and CDR2 FQNEAQ (reference sequence). Trimming pared 3 bases from V and 5 bases from J, leaving 17 bases between. This CDR3 reads CASSLGDGWDDEQYF. The DNA of the CDR3 is TGTGCCAGCAGCTTGGGAGACGGTTGGGACGACGAGCAGTACTTC.

There are many counts of this clonotype. The V call is TRBV3-1, the J call TRBJ2-7; 10 nucleotides align to TRBD2. This CDR3 has 18 amino acids. Germline V CDR1 and CDR2: LGHDT, YNNKEL (reference sequence). V lost 1 base and J lost 0; bases outside the gene matches: 9. DNA of the CDR3: TGTGCCAGCAGCCAAGGTTCCGGGACTAGCGTCGACTCCTACGAGCAGTACTTC. It translates to CASSQGSGTSVDSYEQYF.

This clonotype has at least ten counts. The chain is built from TRBV6-1 and TRBJ2-1, with TRBD1 matching 7 bases. The CDR3 contains 16 residues. The germline V gene encodes CDR1 MNHNS and CDR2 SASEGT. Trimming cost V 6 bases and J 0 bases; bases outside gene matches: 8. The chain's CDR3 is CASRAQTGISYNEQFF. The CDR3 coding sequence is TGTGCCAGCAGGGCTCAGACAGGGATCTCCTACAATGAGCAGTTCTTC.

The chain combines TRBV7-2 with TRBJ2-5; 15 bases are shared with TRBD2. The germline gives CDR1 SGHTA, CDR2 FQGNSA. CDR3 length equals 17 residues. V shed 5 bases and J 5 bases; nucleotides not matched to a gene: 9. The CDR3 coding sequence is TGTGCCAGCAGCCCCAGGACTAGCGGGAGGGCCCGGGAGACCCAGTACTTC. Translation gives CASSPRTSGRARETQYF.

The chain recombines TRBV28 with TRBJ2-7; D remains ambiguous. The germline V and J ends were trimmed by 10 bases and 0 bases, with 13 bases remaining between them. Germline assignment: CDR1 MDHEN and CDR2 SYDVKM. The CDR3 contains 13 residues. The CDR3 sequence is CATADGSSYEQYF. The CDR3 nucleotides read TGTGCCACTGCGGACGGCAGCTCCTACGAGCAGTACTTC.

In this sample, this clonotype turned up a few times. The chain has TRBV12-3 or TRBV12-4 and TRBJ2-7; 9 nucleotides match TRBD2. J was trimmed by 1 base and V by 6 bases; bases with no gene match: 7. There are 15 residues in the CDR3. Here the CDR3 DNA reads TGTGCCAGCAGGCTAGGGAGCGGGAGGTCCTACGAGCAGTACTTC. Translated: CASRLGSGRSYEQYF.

This clonotype was detected only a few times. This chain links TRBV7-2 with TRBJ1-2; 8 bases fit TRBD1. V gave up 1 base and J gave up 4 bases; unmatched junction bases: 2. CDR3 length equals 14 residues. Germline CDR1 reads SGHTA; CDR2 reads FQGNSA. This CDR3 is CASSLGQGPYGYTF. CDR3 sequence (DNA): TGTGCCAGCAGCTTAGGACAGGGGCCCTATGGCTACACCTTC.

The CDR3 protein is CASRGFPRYF. The DNA of the CDR3 is TGCGCCAGCAGGGGATTTCCCCGGTACTTC. The V and J genes are TRBV23-1 and TRBJ2-4; D call uncertain. TRBV23-1 is known as an ORF, though its function is uncertain. This CDR3 comprises 10 residues. V was cut by 6 bases and J by 15 bases, with 12 bases left in between.

This clonotype was detected many times. The chain recombines TRBV29-1 with TRBJ2-1; 7 bases map to TRBD1. J lost 8 bases, V lost 0 bases, and 10 bases had no gene match. This CDR3 comprises 15 residues. CDR1 and CDR2 from the germline V gene are SQVTM and ANQGSEA. The CDR3 spells CSVEDRAVGGHEQFF. CDR3 in DNA: TGCAGCGTTGAAGATCGGGCGGTAGGGGGCCATGAGCAGTTCTTC.